This T cell receptor beta chain was obtained from a study of control samples from healthy donors and cancer patients. Per the germline V gene, CDR1 is MNHEY and CDR2 is SVGEGT. Trimming removed 4 bases from V and 6 bases from J; junction bases left unmatched: 10. The CDR3 extends over 18 amino acids. Profiled with immunoSEQ multiplex PCR; TCRdb holds only in-frame clones, not every one. The sample records about 180,000 clones, 90% to 95% being singletons. The sequencing sample was made of blood. This sequence originates from a woman between 18 and 29 years old in good health. This chain links TRBV6-2 or TRBV6-3 with TRBJ2-2; 14 nucleotides agree with TRBD2. For the CDR3, the DNA is TGTGCCAGCAGTTTGCGGGGACTAGCGGGAGTAAAGGCCGGGGAGCTGTTTTTT. Amino acid sequence: CASSLRGLAGVKAGELFF.